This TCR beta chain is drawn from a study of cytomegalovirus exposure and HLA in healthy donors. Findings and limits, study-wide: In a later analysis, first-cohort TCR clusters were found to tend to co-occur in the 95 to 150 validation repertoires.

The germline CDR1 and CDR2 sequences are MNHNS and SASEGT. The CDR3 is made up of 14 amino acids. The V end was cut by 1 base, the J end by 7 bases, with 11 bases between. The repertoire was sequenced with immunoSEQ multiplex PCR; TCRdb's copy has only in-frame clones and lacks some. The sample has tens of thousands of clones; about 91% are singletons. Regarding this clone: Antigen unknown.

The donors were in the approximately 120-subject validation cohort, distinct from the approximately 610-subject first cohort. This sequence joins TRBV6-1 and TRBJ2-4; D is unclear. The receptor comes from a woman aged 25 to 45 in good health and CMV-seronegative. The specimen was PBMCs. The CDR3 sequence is CASSEGAFQNIQYF. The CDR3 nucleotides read TGTGCCAGCAGTGAAGGGGCGTTTCAGAACATTCAGTACTTC.